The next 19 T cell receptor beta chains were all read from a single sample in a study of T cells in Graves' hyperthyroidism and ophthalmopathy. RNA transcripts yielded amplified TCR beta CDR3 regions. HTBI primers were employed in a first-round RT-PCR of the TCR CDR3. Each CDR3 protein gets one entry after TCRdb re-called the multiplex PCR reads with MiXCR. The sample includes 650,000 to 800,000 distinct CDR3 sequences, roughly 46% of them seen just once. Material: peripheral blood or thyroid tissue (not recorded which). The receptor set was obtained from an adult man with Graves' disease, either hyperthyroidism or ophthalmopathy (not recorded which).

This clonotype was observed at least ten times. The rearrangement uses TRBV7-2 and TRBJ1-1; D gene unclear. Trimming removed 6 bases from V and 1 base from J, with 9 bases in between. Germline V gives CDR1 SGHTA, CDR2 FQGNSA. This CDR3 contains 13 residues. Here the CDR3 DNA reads TGTGCCAGCAGGTATACGCCGAACACTGAAGCTTTCTTT. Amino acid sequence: CASRYTPNTEAFF.

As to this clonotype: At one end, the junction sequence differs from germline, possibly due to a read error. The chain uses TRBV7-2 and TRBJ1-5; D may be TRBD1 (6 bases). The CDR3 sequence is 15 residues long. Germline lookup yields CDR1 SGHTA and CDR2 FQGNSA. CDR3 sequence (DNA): TGTGCCAGCGGCTTAGGACAGTATAGCAATCAGCCCCAGCATTTT. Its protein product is CASGLGQYSNQPQHF.

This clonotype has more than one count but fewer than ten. The CDR3 nucleotides are TGTGCCAGCAGTTTTTCGGGATTGGACTATGGCTACACCTTC. Translating it yields CASSFSGLDYGYTF. V gene TRBV27 combines with J gene TRBJ1-2; no clear D gene. This CDR3 is 14 amino acids long. Per the germline V gene, CDR1 is MNHEY and CDR2 is SMNVEV (reference sequence). The V and J ends lost 3 bases and 3 bases respectively, with 11 bases between them.

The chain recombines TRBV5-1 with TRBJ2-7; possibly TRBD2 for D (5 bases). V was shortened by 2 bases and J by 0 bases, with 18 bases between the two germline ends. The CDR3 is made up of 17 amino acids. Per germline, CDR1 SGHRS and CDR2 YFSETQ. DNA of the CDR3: TGCGCCAGCAGCTTAGACCCAACTAGTTACAACTCCTACGAGCAGTACTTC. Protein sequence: CASSLDPTSYNSYEQYF.

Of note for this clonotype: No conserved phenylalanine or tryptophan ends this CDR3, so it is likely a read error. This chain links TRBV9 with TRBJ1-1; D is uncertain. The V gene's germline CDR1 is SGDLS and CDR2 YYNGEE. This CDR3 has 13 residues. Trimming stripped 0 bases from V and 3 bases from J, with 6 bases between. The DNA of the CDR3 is TGTGCCAGCAGCGTAGGGGATTACACTGAAGCTTTCCTT. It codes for CASSVGDYTEAFL.

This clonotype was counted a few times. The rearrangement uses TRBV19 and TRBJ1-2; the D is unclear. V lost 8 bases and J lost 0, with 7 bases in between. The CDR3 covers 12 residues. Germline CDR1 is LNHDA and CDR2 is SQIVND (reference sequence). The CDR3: CASRRTNYGYTF. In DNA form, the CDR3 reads TGTGCCAGTCGGAGAACTAACTATGGCTACACCTTC.

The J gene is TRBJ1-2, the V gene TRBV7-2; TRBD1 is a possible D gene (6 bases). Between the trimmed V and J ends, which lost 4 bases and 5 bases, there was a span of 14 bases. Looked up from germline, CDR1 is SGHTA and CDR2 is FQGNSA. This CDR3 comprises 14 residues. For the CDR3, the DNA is TGTGCCAGCAGCTCGTCCGGGGGACAATATGGCTACACCTTC. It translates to CASSSSGGQYGYTF.

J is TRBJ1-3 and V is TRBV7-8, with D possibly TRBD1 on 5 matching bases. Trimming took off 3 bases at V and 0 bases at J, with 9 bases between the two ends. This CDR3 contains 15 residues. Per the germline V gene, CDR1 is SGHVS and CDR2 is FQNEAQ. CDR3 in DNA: TGTGCCAGCAGCTTCAAGAGGGGCTCTGGAAACACCATATATTTT. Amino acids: CASSFKRGSGNTIYF.

CDR3 DNA: TGCGCCAGCAGCCAAGGCCCAGCCTTTTCCTACGAGCAGTACTTC. This sequence encodes CASSQGPAFSYEQYF. J is TRBJ2-7 and V is TRBV4-1; D is ambiguous. The CDR3 runs 15 residues. The ends were cut back, 1 base at V and 1 base at J, with 11 bases in the middle. Germline V gene data show CDR1 as MGHRA and CDR2 as YSYEKL.

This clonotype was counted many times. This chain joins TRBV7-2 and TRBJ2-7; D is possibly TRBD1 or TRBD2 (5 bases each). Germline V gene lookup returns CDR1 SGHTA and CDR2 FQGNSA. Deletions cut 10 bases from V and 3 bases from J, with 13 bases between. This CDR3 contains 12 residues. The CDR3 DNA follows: TGTGCCATGAGGGGAGAGGGCTACGAGCAGTACTTC. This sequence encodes CAMRGEGYEQYF.

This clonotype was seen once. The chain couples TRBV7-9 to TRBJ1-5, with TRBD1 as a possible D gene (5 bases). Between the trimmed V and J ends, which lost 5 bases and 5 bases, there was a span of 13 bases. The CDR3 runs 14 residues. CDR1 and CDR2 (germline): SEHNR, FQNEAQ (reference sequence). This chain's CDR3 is CASSTGTKDQPQHF. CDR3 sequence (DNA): TGTGCCAGCAGCACGGGGACGAAGGATCAGCCCCAGCATTTT.

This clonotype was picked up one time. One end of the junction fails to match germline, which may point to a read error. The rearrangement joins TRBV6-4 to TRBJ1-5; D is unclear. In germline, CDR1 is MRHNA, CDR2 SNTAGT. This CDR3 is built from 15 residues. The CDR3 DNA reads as TGTGCCAGCAGGGACTACCTGGGAAGCAATCAGCCCCAGCATTTT. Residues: CASRDYLGSNQPQHF.

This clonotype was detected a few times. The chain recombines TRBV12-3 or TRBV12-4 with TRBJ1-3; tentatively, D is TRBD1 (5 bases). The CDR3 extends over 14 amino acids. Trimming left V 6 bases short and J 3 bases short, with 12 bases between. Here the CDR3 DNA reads TGTGCCAGCAGCACCGGGACCGTTGGAAACACCATATATTTT. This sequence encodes CASSTGTVGNTIYF.

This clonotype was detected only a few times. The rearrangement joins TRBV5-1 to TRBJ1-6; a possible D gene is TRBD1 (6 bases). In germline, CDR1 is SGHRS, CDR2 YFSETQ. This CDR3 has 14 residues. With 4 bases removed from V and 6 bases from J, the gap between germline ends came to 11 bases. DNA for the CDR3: TGCGCCAGCAGCAAGGGGGAGTTTAATTCACCCCTCCACTTT. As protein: CASSKGEFNSPLHF.

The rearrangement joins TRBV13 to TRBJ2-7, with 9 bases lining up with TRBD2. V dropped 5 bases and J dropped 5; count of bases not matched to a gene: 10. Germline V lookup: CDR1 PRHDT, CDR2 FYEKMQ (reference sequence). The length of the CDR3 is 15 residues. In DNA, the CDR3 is TGTGCCAGCAGCCCCTTAGCGGGAGTGGACCACGAGCAGTACTTC. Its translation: CASSPLAGVDHEQYF.

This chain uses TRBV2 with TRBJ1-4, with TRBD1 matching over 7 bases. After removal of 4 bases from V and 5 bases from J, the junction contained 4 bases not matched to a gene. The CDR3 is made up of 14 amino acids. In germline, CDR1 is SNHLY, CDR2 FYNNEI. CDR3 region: CASSAPGQNEKLFF. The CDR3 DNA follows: TGTGCCAGCAGTGCCCCGGGACAGAATGAAAAACTGTTTTTT. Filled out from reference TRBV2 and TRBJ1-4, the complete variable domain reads EPEVTQTPSHQVTQMGQEVILRCVPISNHLYFYWYRQILGQKVEFLVSFYNNEISEKSEIFDDQFSVERPDGSNFTLKIRSTKLEDSAMYFCASSAPGQNEKLFFGSGTQLSVL.

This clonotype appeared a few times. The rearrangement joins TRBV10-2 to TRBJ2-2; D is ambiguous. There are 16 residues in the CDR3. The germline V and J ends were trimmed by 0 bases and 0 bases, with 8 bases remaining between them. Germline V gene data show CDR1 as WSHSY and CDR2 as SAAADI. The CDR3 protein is CASSESGWANTGELFF. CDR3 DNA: TGCGCCAGCAGTGAGTCTGGGTGGGCGAACACCGGGGAGCTGTTTTTT.

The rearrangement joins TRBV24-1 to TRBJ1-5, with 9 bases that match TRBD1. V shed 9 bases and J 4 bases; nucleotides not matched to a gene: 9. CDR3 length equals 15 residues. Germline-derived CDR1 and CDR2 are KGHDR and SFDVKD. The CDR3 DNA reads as TGTGCCACCGCCCACGGACAGGGGAGGAATCAGCCCCAGCATTTT. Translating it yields CATAHGQGRNQPQHF.

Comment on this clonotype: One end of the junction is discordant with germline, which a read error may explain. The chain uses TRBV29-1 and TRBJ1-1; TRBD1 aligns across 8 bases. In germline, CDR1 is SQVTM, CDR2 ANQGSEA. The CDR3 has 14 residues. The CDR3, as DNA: TGCAGCGTTGAACGGACAGGGATGAAGACTGAAGCTTTCTTT. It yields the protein CSVERTGMKTEAFF.